These 28 T cell receptor beta chains originate from one sample sequenced in a study of blood T cell repertoires in COVID-19 (dated by TCRdb to 2020 to 2022). The library was generated by the immunoSEQ multiplex PCR assay. In its TCRdb copy, this immuneACCESS table keeps in-frame sequences only and misses some clones. Where compared with another copy, unresolved V genes explain less than half of these, and the others have no known cause. A total of 130,000 to 150,000 clones appear in this sample, roughly 76% of them only once. The ten largest account for roughly 7.7% of the sample. The material sequenced was peripheral blood. Source of these receptors: a human donor with acute or convalescent COVID-19. The donor label of this sample is uncertain.

J is TRBJ1-1 and V is TRBV30; 7 positions agree with TRBD1. CDR3 size: 12 residues. Losses at the gene ends were 2 bases for V and 6 bases for J; bases not matched to a gene: 3. Germline V gives CDR1 GTSNPN, CDR2 SVGIG (reference sequence). The CDR3 sequence: CAWSRTGSEAFF. The CDR3 DNA reads as TGTGCCTGGAGTAGGACAGGTTCTGAAGCTTTCTTT.

The chain carries TRBV6-5 and TRBJ2-5; D is unclear. Germline assignment: CDR1 MNHEY and CDR2 SVGAGI. Trimming cost V 8 bases and J 1 base, with 8 bases left between them. CDR3 length: 12 residues. The CDR3 DNA is TGTGCCAGCGTGAGTTCCCAAGAGACCCAGTACTTC. Translation: CASVSSQETQYF.

V and J are TRBV5-6 and TRBJ1-1; D is unresolved. Germline V gene data show CDR1 as SGHDT and CDR2 as YYEEEE. The CDR3 has 14 residues. Between the trimmed V and J ends, which lost 2 bases and 0 bases, there was a span of 8 bases. The CDR3 coding sequence is TGTGCCAGCAGCTTTCCACCAGTGAACACTGAAGCTTTCTTT. Translation gives CASSFPPVNTEAFF.

The chain is built from TRBV4-1 and TRBJ2-5; 7 bases are shared with TRBD2. CDR3 length: 17 amino acids. Trimming took 0 bases from V and 0 from J; bases not matched to a gene: 7. CDR1 is MGHRA, CDR2 YSYEKL, per germline. This CDR3 is CASSQEQWGGYQETQYF. In DNA form, the CDR3 reads TGCGCCAGCAGCCAAGAGCAGTGGGGGGGTTACCAAGAGACCCAGTACTTC.

V gene TRBV19 combines with J gene TRBJ1-5, with a possible D match to TRBD1 (6 bases). Germline V gene lookup returns CDR1 LNHDA and CDR2 SQIVND (reference sequence). This CDR3 is 15 amino acids long. V was trimmed by 2 bases and J by 0 bases, leaving 8 bases between them. CDR3 in DNA: TGTGCCAGTAGTATACAGGGGTATAGCAATCAGCCCCAGCATTTT. It specifies CASSIQGYSNQPQHF.

The chain employs TRBV30 and TRBJ1-2; D might be TRBD1 (5 bases). The germline V and J ends were trimmed by 3 bases and 0 bases, with 17 bases remaining between them. The CDR3 loop spans 16 amino acids. Germline V lookup: CDR1 GTSNPN, CDR2 SVGIG (reference sequence). CDR3 DNA sequence: TGTGCCTGGAGAGCTAAAGGGGTTACAGCTAACTATGGCTACACCTTC. Protein product: CAWRAKGVTANYGYTF.

The chain joins TRBV15 to TRBJ1-4; no clear D gene. The germline gives CDR1 LNHNV, CDR2 YYDKDF (reference sequence). The CDR3 totals 14 residues. Trimming removed 2 bases at V and 6 bases at J, with 10 bases between. The CDR3 protein is CATSRTAFDEKLFF. The CDR3, as DNA: TGTGCCACCAGCAGAACAGCCTTCGATGAAAAACTGTTTTTT.

On this clone: Germline is not matched at one junction end, which may reflect a read error. CDR3 nucleotide sequence: TGTGCCAGCAGCCAAGATAGCGCGTCAGGAGCAGCTTTT. It is translated as CASSQDSASGAAF. The chain has TRBV3-1 (or the pseudogene TRBV3-2) and TRBJ1-1; D is unresolved. CDR3 length: 13 amino acids. CDR1 and CDR2 (germline): LGHDT, YNNKEL (reference sequence).

The rearrangement links TRBV18 to TRBJ1-2; D not resolved. Trimming pared 3 bases from V and 4 bases from J, leaving 15 bases between. This CDR3 is 15 amino acids long. Germline CDR1 KGHSH, CDR2 LQKENI. Here the CDR3 DNA reads TGTGCCAGCTCACCGACTACCGCCCGCCCCTATGGCTACACCTTC. Translating it yields CASSPTTARPYGYTF.

The gene calls are TRBV27 and TRBJ1-2; 7 bases are shared with TRBD1. The ends lost 4 bases at V and 7 bases at J; junction bases unmatched: 9. Germline CDR1 MNHEY, CDR2 SMNVEV (reference sequence). There are 14 residues in the CDR3. CDR3 residues: CASSSGRGVGGYTF. The CDR3 bases are TGTGCCAGCAGTTCGGGCAGGGGGGTCGGTGGCTACACCTTC.

This chain connects TRBV4-2 to TRBJ2-7, with D perhaps TRBD2 (5 bases). This CDR3 has 14 amino acids. The germline CDR1 and CDR2 sequences are LGHNA and YNFKEQ. The V gene lost 0 bases and the J gene lost 2 bases, with 8 bases spanning the gap. CDR3 amino acids: CASSQEDGTYEQYF. The DNA of the CDR3 is TGTGCCAGCAGCCAAGAGGACGGGACCTACGAGCAGTACTTC.

This chain connects TRBV5-5 to TRBJ1-6; no reliable D call. V was shortened by 3 bases and J by 7 bases, with 17 bases between the two germline ends. This CDR3 comprises 16 residues. The V gene's germline CDR1 is SGHKS and CDR2 YYEKEE (reference sequence). CDR3 loop: CASSSRVRGSNSPLHF. DNA for the CDR3: TGTGCCAGCAGCTCTCGGGTGAGAGGTAGCAATTCACCCCTCCACTTT.

The chain links TRBV6-1 to TRBJ1-3; TRBD1 is a possible D gene (6 bases). V was shortened by 0 bases and J by 4 bases, with 13 bases between the two germline ends. The CDR3 runs 16 residues. The germline gives CDR1 MNHNS, CDR2 SASEGT. Here the CDR3 reads CASSEASGAVGNTIYF. The CDR3 DNA reads as TGTGCCAGCAGTGAAGCCTCAGGGGCGGTGGGAAACACCATATATTTT.

The chain links TRBV5-6 to TRBJ2-7, with a possible D match to TRBD2 (7 bases). The V end was cut by 3 bases, the J end by 5 bases, with 18 bases between. Per germline, CDR1 SGHDT and CDR2 YYEEEE. This CDR3 contains 15 residues. The chain's CDR3 is CASSWNLGGGDEQYF. DNA of the CDR3: TGTGCCAGCAGCTGGAACCTCGGCGGGGGCGACGAGCAGTACTTC.

V gene TRBV7-6 combines with J gene TRBJ1-5; no clear D. This CDR3 spans 12 amino acids. Germline-derived CDR1 and CDR2 are SGHVS and FNYEAQ. The V and J ends lost 5 bases and 8 bases respectively, with 10 bases between them. CDR3 nucleotides: TGTGCCAGCAGCCCCACGGAGAAGCCCCAGCATTTT. This translates into CASSPTEKPQHF.

CDR3 sequence: CASSIGLKGVTEAFF. The DNA of the CDR3 is TGTGCCAGTAGTATAGGCCTAAAAGGAGTCACTGAAGCTTTCTTT. The rearrangement links TRBV19 to TRBJ1-1; no firm D call. CDR1 and CDR2 (germline): LNHDA, SQIVND (reference sequence). Deletions cut 1 base from V and 4 bases from J, with 13 bases between. This CDR3 region has 15 residues.

CDR3 protein: CAISGGNEKLFF. The DNA of the CDR3 is TGTGCCATCAGTGGAGGGAACGAAAAACTGTTTTTT. The chain carries TRBV10-3 and TRBJ1-4; D not resolved. The V gene's germline CDR1 is ENHRY and CDR2 SYGVKD. Trimming shortened V by 4 bases and J by 8 bases, and 8 bases separated the two germline ends. This CDR3 region has 12 residues.

V usage is TRBV2 and J usage is TRBJ1-1; D ambiguous. The germline V gene has CDR1 SNHLY and CDR2 FYNNEI. The CDR3 has 14 residues. V dropped 6 bases and J dropped 3 bases, with 14 bases sitting between them. The CDR3 DNA reads TGTGCCAGCAGGGCGGGCCAGGACCACACTGAAGCTTTCTTT. Its translation: CASRAGQDHTEAFF.

This clone was seen once. The chain employs TRBV27 and TRBJ2-1; TRBD2 matches at 9 bases. The CDR3 totals 13 residues. CDR1 is MNHEY, CDR2 SMNVEV, per germline (reference sequence). Trimming cost V 2 bases and J 13 bases; bases outside gene matches: 6. CDR3 sequence reads: CASSLMGAGGQFF. The CDR3 DNA is TGTGCCAGCAGTTTAATGGGAGCGGGGGGCCAGTTCTTC.

V usage is TRBV7-6 and J usage is TRBJ2-1; TRBD2 aligns across 9 bases. This CDR3 comprises 16 residues. Trimming cost V 0 bases and J 5 bases; bases outside gene matches: 5. Germline V gene lookup returns CDR1 SGHVS and CDR2 FNYEAQ. CDR3 in DNA: TGTGCCAGCAGCTTAGCTCCTAGCGGGACCCACAATGAGCAGTTCTTC. Its translation is CASSLAPSGTHNEQFF. The entire variable domain, with the rest obtained from reference TRBV7-6 and TRBJ2-1, is as follows: GAGVSQSPRYKVTKRGQDVALRCDPISGHVSLYWYRQALGQGPEFLTYFNYEAQQDKSGLPNDRFSAERPEGSISTLTIQRTEQRDSAMYRCASSLAPSGTHNEQFFGPGTRLTVL.

V is TRBV6-5 and J is TRBJ2-3; D is uncertain. Per germline, CDR1 MNHEY and CDR2 SVGAGI. This CDR3 contains 15 residues. V was shortened by 3 bases and J by 0 bases, with 10 bases between the two germline ends. Written as DNA, the CDR3 is TGTGCCAGCAGTTATGACACCTCTAGCACAGATACGCAGTATTTT. Translation gives CASSYDTSSTDTQYF.

The rearrangement links TRBV29-1 to TRBJ2-1; TRBD1 is a possible D gene (5 bases). CDR1 and CDR2 from the germline V gene are SQVTM and ANQGSEA. The ends were cut back, 3 bases at V and 10 bases at J, with 10 bases in the middle. The CDR3 covers 11 residues. The DNA for the CDR3 is TGCAGCGTTGACAGGGTTGGGGAGCAGTTCTTC. This gives the protein CSVDRVGEQFF.

This clone appeared once. V is TRBV27 and J is TRBJ2-3, with 9 bases fitting TRBD1. Trimming removed 5 bases from V and 4 bases from J; junction bases left unmatched: 7. In germline, CDR1 is MNHEY, CDR2 SMNVEV (reference sequence). CDR3 length: 15 amino acids. The CDR3 DNA reads TGTGCCAGCAGTACCGACAGGGGGTACGCAGATACGCAGTATTTT. Protein sequence: CASSTDRGYADTQYF.

This sequence joins TRBV30 and TRBJ1-4, with D possibly being TRBD1 (5 bases). CDR3 size: 14 residues. Trimming stripped 2 bases from V and 2 bases from J, with 9 bases between. Germline lookup yields CDR1 GTSNPN and CDR2 SVGIG (reference sequence). The CDR3 DNA reads TGTGCCTGGAGTACAGGACCTACTAATGAAAAACTGTTTTTT. Amino acid sequence: CAWSTGPTNEKLFF.

V is TRBV4-1 and J is TRBJ1-2; a possible D gene is TRBD1 (5 bases). The CDR3 is 13 amino acids. The germline CDR1 and CDR2 sequences are MGHRA and YSYEKL. V lost 1 base and J lost 3, with 6 bases in between. This CDR3 reads CASSQVGDYGYTF. In nucleotides, the CDR3 is TGCGCCAGCAGCCAAGTAGGGGACTATGGCTACACCTTC.

This clone has more than one count but fewer than ten. This chain links TRBV3-1 (or the pseudogene TRBV3-2) with TRBJ1-2; D not resolved. Germline V CDR1 and CDR2: LGHDT, YNNKEL (reference sequence). V dropped 1 base and J dropped 1 base, with 13 bases sitting between them. The CDR3 has 16 amino acids. The CDR3 loop is CASSQGNGVFNYGYTF. DNA of the CDR3: TGTGCCAGCAGCCAAGGTAACGGAGTGTTTAACTATGGCTACACCTTC.

J is TRBJ2-7 and V is TRBV5-1, with 9 bases that match TRBD1. V shed 4 bases, J shed 2 bases, and the junction held 7 bases outside the gene matches. This CDR3 is built from 15 residues. CDR1 SGHRS and CDR2 YFSETQ come from the germline V gene. The CDR3 is CASSEGTGSTYEQYF. The CDR3, as DNA: TGCGCCAGCAGCGAGGGGACAGGGAGTACCTACGAGCAGTACTTC.

The chain recombines TRBV19 with TRBJ1-4; D ambiguous. CDR1 is LNHDA and CDR2 is SQIVND in the germline V gene (reference sequence). This CDR3 is 15 amino acids long. The V and J ends lost 5 bases and 3 bases respectively, with 13 bases between them. The CDR3 sequence: CASSSAGRANEKLFF. In DNA, the CDR3 is TGTGCCAGTAGTTCGGCCGGGAGGGCTAATGAAAAACTGTTTTTT.